This record covers a single TCR beta chain. TCRdb's copy holds only in-frame clones and misses some; the assay was immunoSEQ multiplex PCR. Among approximately 40,000 clones listed, about 90% were seen once. This entry is derived from a study of T cell changes during pregnancy in multiple sclerosis. Germline V gene data show CDR1 as SGDLS and CDR2 as YYNGEE. With 0 bases removed from V and 2 bases from J, the gap between germline ends came to 8 bases. The CDR3 has 14 residues. The sample here was CD4+ T cells from peripheral blood mononuclear cells, taken before pregnancy. The origin of this receptor is a female donor with multiple sclerosis, enrolled in a pregnancy study. The chain recombines TRBV9 with TRBJ2-5, with D hard to call. CDR3 amino acids: CASSVGPGQETQYF. The DNA for the CDR3 is TGTGCCAGCAGCGTAGGCCCAGGTCAAGAGACCCAGTACTTC.